This entry lists 29 T cell receptor beta chains sequenced from one sample in a study of post-analysis software for immune sequencing data. Study-wide results and caveats: In patients, TRBV5-6, TRBV5-1 and TRBV20-1 belonged to five or six TRBV segments found more frequently than in controls.

Carried by the TCR beta cDNA libraries were unique molecular identifiers. TCRdb fed the PCR reads into MiXCR, producing one record per CDR3 protein. This sample has some 800,000 distinct CDR3 sequences, with around 45% found just once. Which antigens these TCRs recognize remains unknown. The source material was blood. Receptors were obtained from a girl under 18 with multiple sclerosis.

CDR3 nucleotide sequence: TGTGCCATCAGTGACCTGGGGGACGAGCAGTACTTC. Translating it yields CAISDLGDEQYF. V and J are TRBV10-3 and TRBJ2-7; D might be TRBD1 or TRBD2, each matching 5 bases. The CDR3 sequence is 12 residues long. Germline V gives CDR1 ENHRY, CDR2 SYGVKD. Trimming removed 3 bases at V and 5 bases at J, with 8 bases between.

The V gene is TRBV15, the J gene TRBJ2-4; 11 positions agree with TRBD2. V was clipped by 3 bases and J by 4 bases; unmatched bases: 5. Germline V gene lookup returns CDR1 LNHNV and CDR2 YYDKDF (reference sequence). The CDR3 extends over 16 amino acids. The DNA of the CDR3 is TGTGCCACCAGCAGCTCGGGACTAGCGGTTAAAAACATTCAGTACTTC. This gives the protein CATSSSGLAVKNIQYF.

The gene calls are TRBV6-1 and TRBJ1-2, with a tentative D call TRBD1 (5 bases). The ends were cut back, 0 bases at V and 4 bases at J, with 18 bases in the middle. This CDR3 spans 17 amino acids. The germline V gene encodes CDR1 MNHNS and CDR2 SASEGT. CDR3 sequence: CASSEALTGTLRYGYTF. The DNA for the CDR3 is TGTGCCAGCAGTGAAGCCCTAACCGGGACCTTACGCTATGGCTACACCTTC.

The chain recombines TRBV11-1 with TRBJ1-1; D remains unclear. CDR1 and CDR2 (germline): SGHAT, FQDESV (reference sequence). The CDR3 contains 15 residues. V lost 0 bases, J lost 2 bases, and 10 bases lay in between. The CDR3 nucleotides read TGTGCCAGCAGCTTAGCTGGGCAGTTTAACACTGAAGCTTTCTTT. This sequence encodes CASSLAGQFNTEAFF.

The V call is TRBV6-6, the J call TRBJ1-4; 7 nucleotides line up with TRBD1. Per germline, CDR1 MNHNY and CDR2 SVGAGI (reference sequence). This CDR3 is built from 15 residues. V shed 6 bases, J shed 8 bases, and the junction held 12 bases outside the gene matches. CDR3 loop: CASRPGQREGEKLFF. DNA of the CDR3: TGTGCCAGCAGGCCGGGACAGCGGGAGGGAGAAAAACTGTTTTTT.

This clonotype has a count of ten or more. The chain has TRBV27 and TRBJ2-3; D unresolved. With 1 base removed from V and 2 bases from J, the gap between germline ends came to 4 bases. The CDR3 is 13 amino acids. The V gene's germline CDR1 is MNHEY and CDR2 SMNVEV (reference sequence). DNA for the CDR3: TGTGCCAGCAGTTTATTGGCCACAGATACGCAGTATTTT. Amino acid sequence: CASSLLATDTQYF.

This clonotype was found many times. The chain combines TRBV20-1 with TRBJ2-1; no definite D call. The CDR3 totals 15 residues. Looked up from germline, CDR1 is DFQATT and CDR2 is SNEGSKA (reference sequence). Trimming cost V 3 bases and J 5 bases, with 17 bases left between them. The CDR3: CSARNPSGLNNEQFF. The CDR3 region has the DNA TGCAGTGCTAGGAACCCCTCGGGCCTAAACAATGAGCAGTTCTTC.

The CDR3 region is CASSGGGGDQLGFYEQYF. CDR3 DNA sequence: TGTGCCAGCAGCGGTGGGGGAGGAGATCAATTAGGTTTCTACGAGCAGTACTTC. The chain combines TRBV12-3 or TRBV12-4 with TRBJ2-5; possibly TRBD2 for D (6 bases). The tail of the sequence fits TRBJ2-7 better, so the J call may be wrong. The CDR3 sequence is 18 residues long.

The rearrangement joins TRBV10-3 to TRBJ2-1; TRBD2 matches at 10 bases. The CDR3 totals 19 residues. The germline V gene has CDR1 ENHRY and CDR2 SYGVKD. J gave up 1 base and V 5 bases, and 14 bases lay outside the gene matches. CDR3 nucleotides: TGTGCCATCAGTCCAAAGGGTCTAGCGGGAGACTGGTCCTACAATGAGCAGTTCTTC. Its translation is CAISPKGLAGDWSYNEQFF.

The V and J genes are TRBV6-1 and TRBJ1-2; TRBD1 might be the D (6 bases). Trimming shortened V by 6 bases and J by 4 bases, and 18 bases separated the two germline ends. The CDR3 is made up of 15 amino acids. The germline V gene has CDR1 MNHNS and CDR2 SASEGT. The CDR3: CASRDGPGVIYGYTF. The DNA for the CDR3 is TGTGCCAGCAGGGACGGACCAGGGGTCATCTATGGCTACACCTTC.

The chain combines TRBV7-2 with TRBJ2-7; D unresolved. Germline CDR1 SGHTA, CDR2 FQGNSA. This CDR3 has 16 amino acids. The V end was cut by 2 bases, the J end by 0 bases, with 14 bases between. In DNA form, the CDR3 reads TGTGCCAGCAGCTTAATGGGATGGGTTAGCTCCTACGAGCAGTACTTC. Encoded protein: CASSLMGWVSSYEQYF.

The chain couples TRBV5-1 to TRBJ2-3; a weak D match, TRBD1 (6 bases). In germline, CDR1 is SGHRS, CDR2 YFSETQ. Trimming shortened V by 6 bases and J by 2 bases, and 19 bases separated the two germline ends. The CDR3 covers 16 residues. CDR3 region: CASTLPTGWATDTQYF. The CDR3 DNA sequence: TGCGCCAGCACCCTACCGACAGGTTGGGCCACAGATACGCAGTATTTT.

The chain uses TRBV7-8 and TRBJ1-4; D is uncertain. V lost 1 base to trimming and J lost 4 bases, with 22 bases between them. The germline V gene has CDR1 SGHVS and CDR2 FQNEAQ. This CDR3 is built from 19 residues. For the CDR3, the DNA is TGTGCCAGCAGCTTAGGAGGGCGGTGGGCAGCTGGCCTTAATGAAAAACTGTTTTTT. It is translated as CASSLGGRWAAGLNEKLFF.

The V and J genes are TRBV12-3 or TRBV12-4 and TRBJ2-1; D is perhaps TRBD1 (7 bases). The CDR3 spans 15 residues. Trimming took off 5 bases at V and 10 bases at J, with 21 bases between the two ends. The CDR3 is CASSPWAGQSEEQFF. CDR3 DNA sequence: TGTGCCAGCAGTCCTTGGGCGGGACAGTCTGAGGAGCAGTTCTTC.

J is TRBJ1-4 and V is TRBV15, with D unresolved. V was cut by 2 bases and J by 2 bases, with 6 bases left in between. Germline values: CDR1 LNHNV, CDR2 YYDKDF (reference sequence). CDR3 size: 14 residues. The CDR3 reads CATSRRLTNEKLFF. The CDR3 DNA reads TGTGCCACCAGCAGAAGACTTACTAATGAAAAACTGTTTTTT.

This clonotype has only a few counts. The chain has TRBV20-1 and TRBJ1-5; 8 nucleotides match TRBD1. The germline V gene encodes CDR1 DFQATT and CDR2 SNEGSKA (reference sequence). The V and J ends lost 6 bases and 2 bases, in that order; junction bases with no gene match: 12. CDR3 length: 16 amino acids. Here the CDR3 reads CSATIQGGGGNQPQHF. DNA for the CDR3: TGCAGTGCCACAATACAGGGGGGTGGTGGCAATCAGCCCCAGCATTTT.

V and J are TRBV20-1 and TRBJ2-1; TRBD2 matches at 10 bases. CDR3 length: 15 amino acids. Germline values: CDR1 DFQATT, CDR2 SNEGSKA (reference sequence). V shed 0 bases, J shed 9 bases, and the junction held 8 bases outside the gene matches. The CDR3 region is CSARDGGTSVPEQFF. The CDR3 DNA follows: TGCAGTGCTAGAGATGGCGGGACTAGCGTACCTGAGCAGTTCTTC.

This sequence joins TRBV7-9 and TRBJ1-4; D remains ambiguous. Germline assignment: CDR1 SEHNR and CDR2 FQNEAQ (reference sequence). Trimming stripped 4 bases from V and 6 bases from J, with 15 bases between. The CDR3 covers 15 residues. The CDR3 DNA reads as TGTGCCAGCAGCTCCACCGGTCAAGTGGATGAAAAACTGTTTTTT. It is translated as CASSSTGQVDEKLFF.

This chain joins TRBV6-5 and TRBJ2-7, with a possible D match to TRBD1 (6 bases). Germline CDR1 reads MNHEY; CDR2 reads SVGAGI. V lost 5 bases and J 3 bases, leaving 20 bases between the germline ends. This CDR3 contains 16 residues. The CDR3 loop is CASSPYLQGLVYEQYF. CDR3 nucleotides: TGTGCCAGCAGTCCCTACCTACAGGGATTAGTCTACGAGCAGTACTTC.

V and J are TRBV28 and TRBJ2-7, with D possibly TRBD1 on 6 matching bases. Germline CDR1 is MDHEN and CDR2 is SYDVKM. This CDR3 is 15 amino acids long. V lost 3 bases and J lost 1, with 13 bases in between. The DNA of the CDR3 is TGTGCCAGCAGTTTTGGGACACCGGGATCCTACGAGCAGTACTTC. Its translation is CASSFGTPGSYEQYF.

This clonotype appeared a single time. The J gene is TRBJ2-2, the V gene TRBV7-2; D is possibly TRBD2 (5 bases). The CDR3 spans 16 residues. V lost 1 base to trimming and J lost 7 bases, with 16 bases between them. The germline gives CDR1 SGHTA, CDR2 FQGNSA. The DNA of the CDR3 is TGTGCCAGCAGCTTAGATGGTCCCGTGGCGGGCGGGGAGCTGTTTTTT. It codes for CASSLDGPVAGGELFF.

V usage is TRBV3-1 and J usage is TRBJ1-5; 7 bases line up with TRBD1. Trimming cost V 2 bases and J 0 bases; bases outside gene matches: 4. This CDR3 has 16 residues. CDR1 is LGHDT, CDR2 YNNKEL, per germline (reference sequence). As DNA, the CDR3 is TGTGCCAGCAGCCAAACGACAGGGTATAGCAATCAGCCCCAGCATTTT. It translates to CASSQTTGYSNQPQHF.

This clonotype was seen more than once but under ten times. The chain links TRBV7-9 to TRBJ1-1; possible D gene TRBD1, 5 bases. Germline CDR1 is SEHNR and CDR2 is FQNEAQ (reference sequence). The CDR3 is 14 amino acids. With 3 bases removed from V and 4 bases from J, the gap between germline ends came to 12 bases. CDR3 coding DNA: TGTGCCAGCAGCTTCGGGCAGGGACGCACTGAAGCTTTCTTT. The encoded protein is CASSFGQGRTEAFF.

Regarding this clonotype: One end of the junction is discordant with germline, which a read error may explain. This chain connects TRBV10-2 to TRBJ2-4, with 12 positions matching TRBD1. The last part of the DNA fits TRBJ2-7 better; the J call may be wrong. Germline CDR1 WSHSY, CDR2 SAAADI. The CDR3 consists of 14 residues. CDR3 loop: CACSPGQGAGEQYF. For the CDR3, the DNA is TGCGCCTGCAGCCCGGGACAGGGGGCTGGCGAGCAGTACTTC.

This rearrangement joins TRBV12-3 or TRBV12-4 to TRBJ2-1; 7 bases are shared with TRBD2. This CDR3 has 15 amino acids. The ends lost 4 bases at V and 7 bases at J; junction bases unmatched: 10. The CDR3 DNA reads TGTGCCAGCAGTTGGGGACTACCTCCTCGGAATGAGCAGTTCTTC. Translated: CASSWGLPPRNEQFF.

The chain uses TRBV29-1 and TRBJ1-2; tentative D call: TRBD1 (5 bases). V was pared by 5 bases and J by 3 bases, with 13 bases between. Germline V gene sequence: CDR1 SQVTM, CDR2 ANQGSEA. This CDR3 has 13 amino acids. The CDR3 DNA reads TGCAGCGTTCGGAGTGGGGACCACTATGGCTACACCTTC. Translated, it gives CSVRSGDHYGYTF.

This chain links TRBV5-1 with TRBJ1-1; the D is unclear. The V end lost 0 bases, the J end lost 0 bases, and 9 bases lay between the germline ends. CDR3 length equals 15 residues. Germline values: CDR1 SGHRS, CDR2 YFSETQ. The CDR3 DNA follows: TGCGCCAGCAGCTTGGGACACCGGATGAACACTGAAGCTTTCTTT. Protein product: CASSLGHRMNTEAFF.

The V and J genes are TRBV10-3 and TRBJ2-2; D may correspond to TRBD1 or TRBD2 (5 bases each). V lost 8 bases and J lost 1, with 11 bases in between. Germline V lookup: CDR1 ENHRY, CDR2 SYGVKD. CDR3 length: 14 amino acids. CDR3 coding DNA: TGTGCCATCGCCGGGACCCTGAACACCGGGGAGCTGTTTTTT. It translates to CAIAGTLNTGELFF.

In this sample, this clonotype turned up a few times. The chain uses TRBV6-1 and TRBJ2-1, with 7 bases matching TRBD1. The V and J ends lost 6 bases and 0 bases, in that order; junction bases with no gene match: 8. The CDR3 sequence is 16 residues long. Germline CDR1 reads MNHNS; CDR2 reads SASEGT. The CDR3 bases are TGTGCCAGCAGACAAACAGGGGAGAGCTCCTACAATGAGCAGTTCTTC. Protein sequence: CASRQTGESSYNEQFF.